This section outlines one TCR beta chain sequence together with its context. Its antigen remains undetermined. No much larger clone is present one base from it, and per-base qualities are unavailable. Libraries were constructed by the immunoSEQ multiplex PCR assay. For the multiplex PCR, a mixture combining 60 forward primers for TCR Vbeta segments and 13 reverse primers for TCR Jbeta segments was used. The CDR3 region of rearranged TCR beta genes was amplified from genomic DNA with a multiplex PCR assay. The amplified TCR beta libraries were sequenced on the Illumina HiSeq System as 87-base-pair reads. For the original study's pipeline: A later analysis counted around 72 million unique TCR beta chains across the roughly 700 repertoires, and 9 million to 14 million of these chains were shared by at least two donors. A nearest-neighbor algorithm error-corrected the raw reads and collapsed the reads into unique sequences, merging closely related sequences to remove PCR and sequencing errors. V, D and J gene segments were assigned by aligning CDR3 sequences to IMGT reference sequences. For a sequence to be retained, a match of at least six nucleotides to both a V gene segment and a J gene segment was required. A rearrangement counted as productive if the CDR3 had no stop codons and remained in frame with V and J, and every other rearrangement counted as non-productive. Following IMGT convention, CDR3 was defined as the stretch from the second conserved V-encoded cysteine to the conserved J-encoded phenylalanine. In an earlier analysis of roughly 580 of the donors, sequences lacking an unambiguous match to a single V gene segment were excluded. An earlier analysis of fewer than 750 of the donors called V segments functional above 56.7% productive rearrangements and segregating when the between-donor standard deviation exceeded 5%. A statistical classification framework was built to diagnose cytomegalovirus status from the catalog of TCR beta chain sequences. V and J gene assignment, in a later analysis, came from comparing TCR nucleotide sequences with IMGT/GENE-DB human TR gene sequences. The TCRdist pipeline was used in a later analysis to assign CDR3 sequences and most-parsimonious VDJ recombination scenarios. In a later analysis, each TCR beta chain was defined by its CDR3 amino acid sequence together with its V-gene family, and reads lacking a unique V-gene family were excluded. As a way to deal with suspected cross-contamination and a sequencing artifact, a later analysis dropped roughly 620 nucleotide sequences that were highly shared and had low generation probability. For each public chain, a later analysis derived a clonal expansion index from normalized ranks of inferred template counts within each repertoire. A later analysis computed generation probabilities with a VDJ recombination model fitted to out-of-frame rearrangements, and checked the results against IGoR. In a later analysis, hypergeometric tests were used to score TCR-TCR, TCR-HLA and TCR-CMV co-occurrence, with a repertoire-size bias correction applied to TCR pairs. To estimate false discovery rates, a later analysis permuted the HLA or CMV assignments 20 times. A later analysis grouped co-occurring TCRs with DBSCAN, adding TCRdist sequence similarity when clustering within HLA-allele-positive subsets. Repertoires with fewer than 30,000 or more than 120,000 public chains, plus five repertoires with anomalous nucleotide sharing, were excluded from co-occurrence clustering. The table comes from immuneACCESS by way of TCRdb, which keeps in-frame sequences with V and J called. Part of the clones is missing from these tables; in studies checked, under half for an unresolved V gene and the rest for unknown reasons. That table gives V, J and clone size, and the DNA gave D and trimming. In this sample the table shows some 94,000 clones, just under 70% of which occur a single time. In total, the top ten clones hold under 3% of the sample.

CDR1 SGHTA and CDR2 FQGNSA were looked up in the germline V gene. A distance of 17 bases separates the germline ends of V and J, which lose 7 bases and 7 bases respectively. The CDR3 measures 14 amino acids from cysteine to phenylalanine. The read is trimmed to its CDR3 DNA, 42 bases read in frame from base 1. The cohort comprised around 700 healthy bone marrow donors. All cohort members were sampled while nominally healthy, although unrecorded immune exposures were likely present. The donor tested CMV seronegative and was one of the 352 seronegative cohort members. A peripheral blood sample was provided by each donor, and peripheral blood mononuclear cells were used for TCR beta sequencing. The Qiagen DNeasy Blood Extraction Kit was used to extract genomic DNA from the blood cell samples. These data are taken from a study of cytomegalovirus exposure and HLA in healthy donors (dated by TCRdb to 2017 to 2019). Regarding the study in general: According to an earlier analysis of 587 of the donors, about 179 million T cells yielded 90 million to 130 million unique TCR beta sequences and 276 Gb of sequence data. Rather than using new phenotypic data, the later analysis identified candidate immune exposures from TCR beta sequences and from how often those sequences occurred across donors. Among the roughly 390 genotyped donors, around 81% belonged to the genetic ancestry cluster associated with self-reported Caucasian donors. The study combined high-throughput TCR immunosequencing, statistical association of individual TCRs with disease status, and machine learning to predict cytomegalovirus infection status. Among about 360 genotyped donors of the cohort, an average of 235,054 unique TCR beta nucleotide sequences were sequenced per donor, around 20% of them non-productive. Donor age, sex, ethnicity and CMV serostatus were collected together with the repertoire data. A later genetic analysis used genome-wide SNP genotypes for about three fifths of the 666 donors, treating that subset as a discovery cohort. An early release covering roughly 640 HLA-typed donors comprised roughly 300 gigabases of sequencing data and around 80 million unique TCR sequences. HLA typing included class I and class II loci at four-digit resolution. The study used immunosequencing to profile the T cell repertoires of about 670 subjects and linked those repertoires to cytomegalovirus serostatus. In addition to the first cohort of 500 to 850 subjects, a separate validation cohort of approximately 110 different subjects was used. An earlier analysis of 587 of the donors used high-throughput TCR beta sequencing to judge whether each TCR beta V gene segment behaved as functional or pseudogenic. The aim of the study was to test whether cataloging public T cell receptors could identify signatures of past pathogen exposure. Every repertoire in the discovery cohort had been generated on one and the same sequencing platform. Typing coverage differed by locus: A, B, C, DRB1 and DQB1 were typed in about 620-630 donors, DQA1 in 500 to 550, DPA1 in nearly 610, and DPB1 in 400 to 480. In a later analysis, previously published TCR beta repertoires from about 670 donors were re-analyzed and high-resolution HLA genotyping was added so that TCR occurrence patterns could be studied. Four to six DR-DQ haplotypes were handled as single units for association and clustering, since linkage in the cohort was strong. General conclusions and limits of the study: Cytomegalovirus status was reported to be diagnosed by the classifier with high specificity and sensitivity in both the original and validation cohorts. In a later analysis, TCR association rates were found to vary across HLA loci, with the most associated TCRs seen for DRB1 alleles and the fewest for HLA-C alleles. A cluster of highly shared sequence variants was judged likely to be a technical artifact of the sequencing pipeline. This cohort had only TCR beta chains sequenced, and the lack of alpha or paired-chain data limited which features could be detected. Compared with the 666-donor mean, donors in an Asian-associated ancestry cluster had fewer N-insertions in productive TCRs, according to a later genetic analysis. In a later analysis, HLA-associated TCR beta chains were found to be more clonally expanded and to have lower generation probabilities than equally common non-associated chains. Most TCR sequences were seen in very few donors, while some public TCRs were found in many individuals. Broadly in line with IMGT annotations, most TCR beta V segments showed up in productive rearrangements about 87% or about 30% of the time in an earlier analysis of around 550 of the donors. In a later analysis, several top co-occurrence clusters were reported to appear linked to parvovirus B19, influenza, CMV and Epstein-Barr virus. A later genetic analysis associated a missense DCLRE1C variant with V-gene and J-gene trimming of TCR beta chains, and an independent cohort replicated the association. In a later analysis, around 17,000 TCR beta sequences were associated with specific HLA alleles at a false discovery rate of 0.05. Correlated functional status among segregating V segments might reflect linkage disequilibrium, but an unknown experimental factor could not be ruled out. A further reported finding was that TCR beta sequences accurately predicted the HLA-A and HLA-B alleles for most subjects in the first cohort. According to the authors, the approach could potentially be generalized to other disease states and immunological phenotypes. Roughly uniform sequencing depth across donors was assumed in presence/absence analyses, although this assumption may not hold. Because some donors lacked HLA typing at each locus, the association tests relied only on the typed subset. A few of the identified cytomegalovirus-associated TCR beta chains were confirmed in vitro to be specific for cytomegalovirus antigens. When HLA alleles, especially DR and DQ, strongly co-occurred, attributing TCR associations to individual alleles was difficult. Immune exposure information for the cohort was limited to CMV serostatus. In a later analysis, most CMV-associated TCR beta chains were found to appear HLA-restricted, with HLA associations seemingly driven largely by CMV exposure. Because counts were too low, seventeen rarely observed V segments, including chromosome 9 orphons, were left out of the earlier analysis of several hundred of the donors. The study gave a list of some 150 TCR beta chains associated with cytomegalovirus. The 87-base-pair reads could not distinguish some IMGT-functional V segments, including TRBV6-2 and TRBV6-3, so those segments were excluded.

This receptor was taken from a man aged 50 or older in good health and CMV-seronegative. This chain is built from TRBV7-2 and TRBJ1-5; the D gene remains uncertain. Sequencing was performed on PBMCs. Read as DNA, the sequence is TGTGCCAGCACCCTAGGCGGGGTGGGCCAGCCCCAGCATTTT. The resulting protein is CASTLGGVGQPQHF.